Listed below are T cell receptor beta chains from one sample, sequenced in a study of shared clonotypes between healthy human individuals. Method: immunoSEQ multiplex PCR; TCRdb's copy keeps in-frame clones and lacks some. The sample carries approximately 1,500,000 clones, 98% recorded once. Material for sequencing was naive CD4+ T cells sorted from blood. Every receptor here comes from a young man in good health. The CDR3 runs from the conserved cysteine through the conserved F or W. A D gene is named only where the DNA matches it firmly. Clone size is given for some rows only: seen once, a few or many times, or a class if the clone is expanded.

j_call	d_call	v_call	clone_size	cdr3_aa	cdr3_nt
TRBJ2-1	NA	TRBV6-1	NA	CASSERASSYNEQFF	TGTGCCAGCAGTGAAAGGGCAAGCTCCTACAATGAGCAGTTCTTC
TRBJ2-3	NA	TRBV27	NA	CASSLYLADTQYF	TGTGCCAGCAGTTTATATCTGGCCGATACGCAGTATTTT
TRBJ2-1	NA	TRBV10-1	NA	CASSDLAASSYNEQFF	TGCGCCAGCAGTGACTTAGCGGCTAGCTCCTACAATGAGCAGTTCTTC
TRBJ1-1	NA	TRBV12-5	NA	CASRRDYTEAFF	TGTGCTAGTCGCAGGGACTACACTGAAGCTTTCTTT
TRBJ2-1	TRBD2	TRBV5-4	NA	CASSKTSGGPDNEQFF	TGTGCCAGCAGTAAAACTAGCGGGGGCCCAGACAATGAGCAGTTCTTC
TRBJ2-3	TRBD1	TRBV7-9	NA	CASSLYMGQGASTDTQYF	TGTGCCAGCAGCCTATATATGGGACAGGGGGCGAGCACAGATACGCAGTATTTT
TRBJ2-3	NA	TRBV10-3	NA	CAISGGQSDTQYF	TGTGCCATCAGTGGAGGACAGTCAGATACGCAGTATTTT
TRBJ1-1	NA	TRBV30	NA	CAWKFRGALNTEAFF	TGTGCCTGGAAATTCAGGGGAGCCCTGAACACTGAAGCTTTCTTT
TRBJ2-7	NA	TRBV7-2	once	CASSPRTDEQYF	TGTGCCAGCAGCCCGAGGACTGATGAGCAGTACTTC
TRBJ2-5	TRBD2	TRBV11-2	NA	CASSSSGVPETQYF	TGTGCCAGCAGCTCTAGCGGGGTCCCAGAGACCCAGTACTTC
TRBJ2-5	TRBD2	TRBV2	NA	CASSELAEETQYF	TGTGCCAGCAGTGAACTAGCGGAAGAGACCCAGTACTTC
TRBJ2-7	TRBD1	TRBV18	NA	CASSPQQGANEQYF	TGTGCCAGCTCACCACAACAGGGGGCGAACGAGCAGTACTTC
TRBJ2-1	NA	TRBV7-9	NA	CASSPRSSSSYNEQFF	TGTGCCAGCAGCCCCAGGAGTTCGAGCTCCTACAATGAGCAGTTCTTC
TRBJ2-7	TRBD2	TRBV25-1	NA	CASRSAGANDGYEQYF	TGTGCCAGCAGGTCGGCGGGAGCGAACGATGGCTACGAGCAGTACTTC
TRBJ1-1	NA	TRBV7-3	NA	CASSSQGGNTEAFF	TGTGCCAGCAGCTCTCAAGGGGGGAACACTGAAGCTTTCTTT
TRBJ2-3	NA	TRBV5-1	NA	CASSLDLQGGDDTQYF	TGCGCCAGCAGCTTGGACCTCCAGGGGGGCGATGATACGCAGTATTTT
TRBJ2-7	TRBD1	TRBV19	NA	CASPEGIPGTGYEQYF	TGTGCCAGTCCCGAAGGGATTCCCGGGACAGGTTACGAGCAGTACTTC
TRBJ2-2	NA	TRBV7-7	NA	CASSFSTAGTGELFF	TGTGCCAGCAGCTTTTCCACGGCCGGCACCGGGGAGCTGTTTTTT
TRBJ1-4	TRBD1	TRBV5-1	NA	CASSGQATNEKLFF	TGCGCCAGCAGCGGACAGGCAACTAATGAAAAACTGTTTTTT
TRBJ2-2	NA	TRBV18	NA	CASSPTTEMNTGELFF	TGTGCCAGCTCCCCGACTACTGAGATGAACACCGGGGAGCTGTTTTTT
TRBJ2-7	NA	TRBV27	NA	CASSPAGSSYEQYF	TGTGCCAGCAGCCCAGCCGGCAGCTCCTACGAGCAGTACTTC
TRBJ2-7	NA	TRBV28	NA	CASSFPQGLHYEQYF	TGTGCCAGCAGTTTCCCACAGGGACTTCACTACGAGCAGTACTTC